This T cell receptor beta chain was identified during a study of blood T cell repertoires in COVID-19. Study-level background: PBMCs, B-cell-depleted T cells, or T cells provided the cDNA or gDNA that made up the material.

Clinical history reported by participants formed the basis on which cohorts were assigned. The recovered donors of Cohort 3 showed two negative PCRs, clearance, or symptom resolution. The CDR3 runs to 16 residues. The V gene end was trimmed by 5 bases and the J gene end by 8 bases; junction bases not matched to a gene: 9. Germline CDR1 and CDR2: SGHTA and FQGNSA. Some clones are missing from TCRdb's copy, which holds only in-frame ones; the method was immunoSEQ multiplex PCR. The profile shows 150,000 to 200,000 clones, approximately 81% of them singletons. This clonotype was obtained from a woman aged 45-59 years who had recovered from COVID-19. Sequenced input: PBMCs or T cells enriched from blood (not recorded which). The chain employs TRBV7-2 and TRBJ2-1; 13 nucleotides align to TRBD2. CDR3 protein: CASSDGLAGVTDEQFF. The DNA for the CDR3 is TGTGCCAGCAGCGATGGACTAGCGGGAGTAACGGATGAGCAGTTCTTC. The variable domain in full, completed from reference TRBV7-2 and TRBJ2-1, reads GAGVSQSPSNKVTEKGKDVELRCDPISGHTALYWYRQSLGQGLEFLIYFQGNSAPDKSGLPSDRFSAERTGGSVSTLTIQRTQQEDSAVYLCASSDGLAGVTDEQFFGPGTRLTVL.